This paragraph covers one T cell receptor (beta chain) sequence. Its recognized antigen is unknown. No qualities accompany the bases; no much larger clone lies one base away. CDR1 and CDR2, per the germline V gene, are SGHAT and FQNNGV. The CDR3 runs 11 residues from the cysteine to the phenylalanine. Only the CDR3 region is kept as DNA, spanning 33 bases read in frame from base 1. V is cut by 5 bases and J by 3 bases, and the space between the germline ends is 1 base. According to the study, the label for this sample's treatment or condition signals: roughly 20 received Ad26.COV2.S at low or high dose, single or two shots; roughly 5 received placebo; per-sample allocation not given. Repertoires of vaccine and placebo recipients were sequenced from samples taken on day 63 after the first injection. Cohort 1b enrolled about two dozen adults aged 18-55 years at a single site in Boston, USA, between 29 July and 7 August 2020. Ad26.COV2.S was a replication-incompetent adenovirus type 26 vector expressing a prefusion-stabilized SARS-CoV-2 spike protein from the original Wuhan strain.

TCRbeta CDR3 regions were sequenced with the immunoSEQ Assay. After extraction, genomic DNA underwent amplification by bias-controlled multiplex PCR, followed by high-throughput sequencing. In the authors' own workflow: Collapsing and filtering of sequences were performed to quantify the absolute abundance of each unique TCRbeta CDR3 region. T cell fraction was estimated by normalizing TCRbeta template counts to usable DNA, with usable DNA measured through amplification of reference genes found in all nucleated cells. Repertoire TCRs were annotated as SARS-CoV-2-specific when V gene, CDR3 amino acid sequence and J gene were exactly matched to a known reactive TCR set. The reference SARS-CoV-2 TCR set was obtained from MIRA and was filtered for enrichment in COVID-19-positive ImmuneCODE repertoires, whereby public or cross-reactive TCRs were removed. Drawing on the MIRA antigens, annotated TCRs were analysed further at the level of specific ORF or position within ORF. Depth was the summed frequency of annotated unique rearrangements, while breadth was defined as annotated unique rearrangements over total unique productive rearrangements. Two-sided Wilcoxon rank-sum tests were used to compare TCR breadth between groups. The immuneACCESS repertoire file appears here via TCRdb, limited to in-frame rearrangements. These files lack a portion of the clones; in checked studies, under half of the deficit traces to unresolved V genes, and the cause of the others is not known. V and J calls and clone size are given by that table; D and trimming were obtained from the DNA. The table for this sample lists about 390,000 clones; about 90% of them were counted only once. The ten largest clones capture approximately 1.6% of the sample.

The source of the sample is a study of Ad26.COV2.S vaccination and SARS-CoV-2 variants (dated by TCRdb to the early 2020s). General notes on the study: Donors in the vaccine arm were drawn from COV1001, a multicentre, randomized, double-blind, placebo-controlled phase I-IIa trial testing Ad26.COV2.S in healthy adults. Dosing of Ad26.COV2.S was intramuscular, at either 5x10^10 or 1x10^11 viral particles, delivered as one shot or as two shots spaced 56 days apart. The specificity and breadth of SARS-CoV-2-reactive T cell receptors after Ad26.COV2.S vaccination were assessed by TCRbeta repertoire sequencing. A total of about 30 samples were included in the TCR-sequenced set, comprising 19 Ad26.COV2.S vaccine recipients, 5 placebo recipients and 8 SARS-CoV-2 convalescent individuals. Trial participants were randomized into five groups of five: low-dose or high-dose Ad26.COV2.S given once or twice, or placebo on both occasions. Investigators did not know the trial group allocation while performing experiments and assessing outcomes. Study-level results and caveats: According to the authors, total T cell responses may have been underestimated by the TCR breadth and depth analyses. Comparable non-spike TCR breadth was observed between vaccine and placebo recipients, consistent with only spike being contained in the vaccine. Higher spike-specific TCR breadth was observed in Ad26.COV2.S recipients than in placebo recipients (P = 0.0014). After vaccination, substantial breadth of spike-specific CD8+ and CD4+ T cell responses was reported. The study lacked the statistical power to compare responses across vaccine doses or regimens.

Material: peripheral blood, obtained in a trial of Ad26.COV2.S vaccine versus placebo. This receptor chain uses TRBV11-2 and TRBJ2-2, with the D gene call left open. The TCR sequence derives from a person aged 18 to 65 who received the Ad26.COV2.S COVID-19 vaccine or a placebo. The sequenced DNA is TGTGCCAGCAGCGACACCGGGGAGCTGTTTTTT. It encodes CASSDTGELFF.